Included here is one T cell receptor beta chain sequence, with context. This record belongs to a study of identical twins. After template switching added a universal primer site, the resulting cDNA carried unique molecular identifiers. TCRdb reanalysed the 5' RACE reads using MiXCR and keeps one entry per CDR3 protein. The sample includes fewer than 450,000 distinct CDR3 sequences, approximately 8.8% of them seen just once. The CDR3 runs to 17 residues. Germline V lookup: CDR1 SGHVS, CDR2 FNYEAQ. V shed 1 base and J 4 bases; nucleotides not matched to a gene: 7. All donors comprised healthy Caucasians.

This sequence originates from a woman aged 50 to 65 in good health. The chain couples TRBV7-6 to TRBJ2-5; 12 nucleotides agree with TRBD2. Sequenced input: naive T cells sorted from blood. CDR3 sequence: CASSLEASGRAGETQYF. CDR3 coding DNA: TGTGCCAGCAGCTTAGAGGCTAGCGGGAGGGCCGGAGAGACCCAGTACTTC.